This passage covers 5 T cell receptor beta chains from one sample sequenced in a study of blood T cell repertoires in COVID-19 (dated by TCRdb to about 2020). The receptor library was made with the immunoSEQ multiplex PCR assay. Drawn from immuneACCESS, this table holds only the in-frame rearrangements with V and J called that TCRdb kept. Clones are partly lost; checked studies trace under half to an unresolved V gene and leave the rest unexplained. The sample data list 30,000 to 35,000 clones, and roughly 89% of these were observed just once. Clones ranked in the top ten supply about 26% of the sample. Sequencing was done on a sample of peripheral blood. These receptors all stem from an elderly man with acute or convalescent COVID-19.

The chain couples TRBV6-1 to TRBJ1-2; 7 bases fit TRBD1. In germline, CDR1 is MNHNS, CDR2 SASEGT. The V segment lost 3 bases and the J segment 12 bases; nucleotides outside the gene matches: 7. The CDR3 loop spans 12 amino acids. CDR3: CASSEGQIPHTF. CDR3 bases: TGTGCCAGCAGTGAGGGACAGATTCCTCACACCTTC.

V gene TRBV28 combines with J gene TRBJ2-3; TRBD2 is a possible D gene (6 bases). CDR1 is MDHEN, CDR2 SYDVKM, per germline. The length of the CDR3 is 14 residues. V lost 6 bases and J 6 bases, leaving 16 bases between the germline ends. The CDR3 DNA follows: TGTGCCAGCAGGCTTCCCCTGGAGGGGGATACGCAGTATTTT. Its protein product is CASRLPLEGDTQYF.

About this clone itself: The junction departs from germline at one end; a sequencing error may be responsible. The chain combines TRBV30 with TRBJ1-2; possibly TRBD1 for D (6 bases). The CDR3 is 13 residues long. The germline CDR1 and CDR2 sequences are GTSNPN and SVGIG (reference sequence). The CDR3 sequence: CAWSSGTPGRIAF. Here the CDR3 DNA reads TGTGCCTGGAGTTCCGGGACACCCGGTCGTATCGCCTTC.

This chain uses TRBV4-2 with TRBJ1-2; TRBD1 agrees at 7 bases. J gave up 4 bases and V 3 bases, and 5 bases lay outside the gene matches. The CDR3 has 14 amino acids. Germline V gene sequence: CDR1 LGHNA, CDR2 YNFKEQ. The chain's CDR3 is CASSQGQGGYGYTF. In DNA, the CDR3 is TGTGCCAGCAGCCAGGGGCAGGGGGGCTATGGCTACACCTTC.

The chain joins TRBV7-2 to TRBJ2-2, with D uncertain. The V and J ends lost 3 bases and 0 bases respectively, with 11 bases between them. This CDR3 region has 16 residues. In germline, CDR1 is SGHTA, CDR2 FQGNSA. CDR3 loop: CASSLGWAANTGELFF. In nucleotides, the CDR3 is TGTGCCAGCAGCTTGGGCTGGGCAGCGAACACCGGGGAGCTGTTTTTT.